The present TCR beta chain was sequenced within a study of shared clonotypes between healthy human individuals. Study background: Aged between 18 and 49, the donors were a couple of women and three men.

About this clone itself: Its antigen is still unknown.

Overall study findings and caveats: The small donor group covered limited genetic and exposure diversity. Sharing across four donors was seen in roughly 5.2% of naive CD4 clonotypes.

The V segment lost 6 bases and the J segment 4 bases; nucleotides outside the gene matches: 7. Germline loops: CDR1 ENHRY, CDR2 SYGVKD. This CDR3 spans 14 amino acids. Each of the donors was a healthy adult who was HIV-negative and had not had a recent acute infection or vaccination. The data were produced by immunoSEQ multiplex PCR, yet TCRdb's version contains in-frame clones alone and is incomplete. The table has millions of clones, 90% to 95% seen once. The sequenced sample consisted of naive CD4+ T cells sorted from blood. Noted subset: CD45RA+ positively selected. The chain links TRBV10-3 to TRBJ2-3; 7 positions agree with TRBD2. This TCR came from a man aged 18 to 30 in good health. CDR3 in DNA: TGTGCCATCAGGGGCGGGAGATCTTCAGATACGCAGTATTTT. Encoded protein: CAIRGGRSSDTQYF.